A single sample gave rise to the 24 T cell receptor beta chains below, sequenced in a study of OX40 agonist ivuxolimab in advanced cancers. Only in-frame clones appear in the TCRdb table, and some are missing; sequencing was by immunoSEQ multiplex PCR. The sample gives around 35,000 clones, over 80% of which show up once; 35% to 40% is in the top ten. The sequences come from CD4+ or CD8+ T cells sorted from blood, collected in a trial of the OX40 agonist ivuxolimab. The receptors originated from an adult with an advanced solid tumor such as melanoma, head and neck, liver or kidney cancer.

The chain is built from TRBV2 and TRBJ2-7; D gene uncertain. The V gene lost 10 bases and the J gene lost 3 bases, with 10 bases spanning the gap. Germline CDR1 reads SNHLY; CDR2 reads FYNNEI. The CDR3 is made up of 11 amino acids. CDR3 in amino acids: CAMSTNYEQYF. In nucleotides, the CDR3 is TGTGCCATGTCGACAAACTACGAGCAGTACTTC.

The chain couples TRBV5-8 to TRBJ2-7; D not certain. This CDR3 spans 14 amino acids. Deletions cut 4 bases from V and 2 bases from J, with 13 bases between. Germline loops: CDR1 SGHTS, CDR2 YDEGEE. CDR3 sequence (DNA): TGTGCCAGCAGCGCAAGGGTTGTCACCTACGAGCAGTACTTC. This gives the protein CASSARVVTYEQYF.

The gene calls are TRBV18 and TRBJ2-7; D may be TRBD1 (5 bases). The CDR3 has 13 amino acids. The germline gives CDR1 KGHSH, CDR2 LQKENI. V shed 3 bases and J shed 2 bases, with 8 bases lying between them. In DNA, the CDR3 is TGTGCCAGCTCACCGCCAGGGACCTACGAGCAGTACTTC. It is translated as CASSPPGTYEQYF.

The rearrangement joins TRBV6-5 to TRBJ1-4; D is possibly TRBD1 (5 bases). The CDR3 has 14 residues. The V and J ends lost 7 bases and 5 bases respectively, with 14 bases between them. Germline V gene data show CDR1 as MNHEY and CDR2 as SVGAGI. The CDR3 sequence is CASNRGRPNEKLFF. CDR3 DNA sequence: TGTGCCAGCAACCGGGGACGACCAAATGAAAAACTGTTTTTT.

This chain connects TRBV5-1 to TRBJ1-1, with a possible D match to TRBD1 (6 bases). Germline V gene lookup returns CDR1 SGHRS and CDR2 YFSETQ. Trimming took 5 bases from V and 1 from J, leaving 12 bases between them. CDR3 size: 14 residues. CDR3: CASSQQTGNTEAFF. The CDR3 DNA sequence: TGCGCCAGCAGTCAGCAGACAGGGAACACTGAAGCTTTCTTT.

The chain carries TRBV10-2 and TRBJ1-5; 9 positions match TRBD1. Trimming took 5 bases from V and 2 from J; bases not matched to a gene: 4. CDR1 and CDR2 from the germline V gene are WSHSY and SAAADI. CDR3 size: 15 residues. Written as DNA, the CDR3 is TGCGCCAGCAGTTGGGACAGGGTTGGCAATCAGCCCCAGCATTTT. Translation: CASSWDRVGNQPQHF.

In its sample, this clone was seen once. The J gene is TRBJ1-3, the V gene TRBV5-4; D is unclear. V dropped 3 bases and J dropped 1 base, with 11 bases sitting between them. CDR1 and CDR2 from the germline V gene are SGHNT and YYREEE (reference sequence). This CDR3 comprises 15 residues. CDR3: CASSSDPWSGNTIYF. The CDR3 coding sequence is TGTGCCAGCAGCTCGGACCCTTGGTCTGGAAACACCATATATTTT.

The V gene is TRBV30, the J gene TRBJ2-5; perhaps D is TRBD1 or TRBD2 (6 bases each). The germline CDR1 and CDR2 sequences are GTSNPN and SVGIG (reference sequence). The CDR3 runs 14 residues. Trimming pared 0 bases from V and 5 bases from J, leaving 13 bases between. The CDR3 here is CAWSVGGIGETQYF. The CDR3, as DNA: TGTGCCTGGAGTGTAGGGGGGATTGGGGAGACCCAGTACTTC.

This chain's CDR3 is CASSSRQGSGNTIYF. CDR3 coding DNA: TGTGCCAGCAGCTCCCGACAGGGATCAGGAAACACCATATATTTT. The V gene is TRBV6-6, the J gene TRBJ1-3; 7 nucleotides align to TRBD1. Trimming at V came to 6 bases and at J to 4 bases, leaving 9 bases not matched to a gene. Germline CDR1 is MNHNY and CDR2 is SVGAGI (reference sequence). CDR3 size: 15 residues.

The chain carries TRBV2 and TRBJ1-5; 8 bases fit TRBD1. Germline-derived CDR1 and CDR2 are SNHLY and FYNNEI. The CDR3 extends over 15 amino acids. V was clipped by 4 bases and J by 0 bases; unmatched bases: 2. CDR3 DNA: TGTGCCAGCAGTGGGACAGGGTTTAGCAATCAGCCCCAGCATTTT. It encodes CASSGTGFSNQPQHF.

This chain joins TRBV5-1 and TRBJ2-1, with D unresolved. Looked up from germline, CDR1 is SGHRS and CDR2 is YFSETQ. The length of the CDR3 is 13 residues. With 4 bases removed from V and 6 bases from J, the gap between germline ends came to 11 bases. The DNA for the CDR3 is TGCGCCAGCAGCCTCGGCCGAGGCAATGAGCAGTTCTTC. It translates to CASSLGRGNEQFF.

This sequence joins TRBV7-9 and TRBJ2-1; 9 nucleotides agree with TRBD1. Germline trimming cut 5 bases from V and 7 bases from J; bases unmatched to any gene: 9. Germline CDR1 reads SEHNR; CDR2 reads FQNEAQ (reference sequence). This CDR3 is 15 amino acids long. The DNA for the CDR3 is TGTGCCAGCAGCCACAGGACAGGGGATCAGAATGAGCAGTTCTTC. Protein product: CASSHRTGDQNEQFF. The complete variable domain, with remaining parts taken from reference TRBV7-9 and TRBJ2-1, reads DTGVSQNPRHKITKRGQNVTFRCDPISEHNRLYWYRQTLGQGPEFLTYFQNEAQLEKSRLLSDRFSAERPKGSFSTLEIQRTEQGDSAMYLCASSHRTGDQNEQFFGPGTRLTVL.

This clone was counted once. V is TRBV5-4 and J is TRBJ1-4; D is uncertain. The CDR3 contains 15 residues. Germline CDR1 reads SGHNT; CDR2 reads YYREEE (reference sequence). Trimming removed 3 bases from V and 7 bases from J, with 16 bases in between. The CDR3, as DNA: TGTGCCAGCAGCTCCTCCATGGCCCAAGGTGAAAAACTGTTTTTT. It translates to CASSSSMAQGEKLFF.

This rearrangement joins TRBV5-1 to TRBJ2-1; D unresolved. This CDR3 spans 13 amino acids. Germline V gene sequence: CDR1 SGHRS, CDR2 YFSETQ. The V end was cut by 0 bases, the J end by 6 bases, with 7 bases between. The CDR3 sequence is CASSLEQLNEQFF. Here the CDR3 DNA reads TGCGCCAGCAGCTTGGAACAGCTCAATGAGCAGTTCTTC.

J is TRBJ2-7 and V is TRBV7-2, with D perhaps matching TRBD2 (5 bases). The CDR3 is made up of 16 amino acids. Germline-derived CDR1 and CDR2 are SGHTA and FQGNSA. V dropped 5 bases and J dropped 5 bases, with 22 bases sitting between them. CDR3 residues: CASSQRLGPMDHEQYF. DNA for the CDR3: TGTGCCAGCAGCCAGCGGCTAGGACCCATGGACCACGAGCAGTACTTC.

The gene calls are TRBV13 and TRBJ1-4, with TRBD1 identical over 9 bases. The germline V gene has CDR1 PRHDT and CDR2 FYEKMQ (reference sequence). Trimming cost V 2 bases and J 7 bases; bases outside gene matches: 11. This CDR3 region has 17 residues. For the CDR3, the DNA is TGTGCCAGCAGCTTACGACGCACAGGGGGCAGTGGTGAAAAACTGTTTTTT. Residues: CASSLRRTGGSGEKLFF. The full variable domain, in which reference TRBV13 and TRBJ1-4 provide the parts outside the CDR3, is AAGVIQSPRHLIKEKRETATLKCYPIPRHDTVYWYQQGPGQDPQFLISFYEKMQSDKGSIPDRFSAQQFSDYHSELNMSSLELGDSALYFCASSLRRTGGSGEKLFFGSGTQLSVL.

The V gene is TRBV15, the J gene TRBJ2-3; D may be TRBD2 (7 bases). Deletions cut 0 bases from V and 0 bases from J, with 16 bases between. This CDR3 region has 18 residues. CDR1 and CDR2 from the germline V gene are LNHNV and YYDKDF (reference sequence). CDR3 in DNA: TGTGCCACCAGCAGAGAGGGGGGGGCAATTTCTAGCACAGATACGCAGTATTTT. Residues: CATSREGGAISSTDTQYF.

The chain couples TRBV29-1 to TRBJ1-1; a weak D match, TRBD1 (5 bases). Germline V CDR1 and CDR2: SQVTM, ANQGSEA. V was trimmed by 7 bases and J by 0 bases, leaving 6 bases between them. The CDR3 loop spans 11 amino acids. The CDR3 nucleotides are TGCAGCGCGACAGTGAACACTGAAGCTTTCTTT. This translates into CSATVNTEAFF.

This clone was counted between two and nine times. The junction departs from the called germline gene at one end, perhaps through a read error. The chain carries TRBV2 and TRBJ1-4; D not certain. The CDR3 spans 11 residues. CDR1 is SNHLY, CDR2 FYNNEI, per germline. The CDR3 nucleotides are TGCGGTGGAGGGATTAATGAAAAACTGTTTTTT. Its translation: CGGGINEKLFF.

This clone came up once. This sequence joins TRBV11-1 and TRBJ2-2, with a possible D match to TRBD1 (5 bases). Per the germline V gene, CDR1 is SGHAT and CDR2 is FQDESV (reference sequence). V lost 3 bases to trimming and J lost 3 bases, with 11 bases between them. The CDR3 contains 15 residues. The CDR3 bases are TGTGCCAGCAGCTTGGGCAGGGTGGACACCGGGGAGCTGTTTTTT. Translation gives CASSLGRVDTGELFF.

This chain joins TRBV2 and TRBJ1-2, with 9 bases aligning to TRBD1. Germline values: CDR1 SNHLY, CDR2 FYNNEI. The CDR3 sequence is 13 residues long. V gave up 6 bases and J gave up 8 bases; unmatched junction bases: 7. CDR3 sequence reads: CASSRDRAKGYTF. The CDR3 bases are TGTGCCAGCAGCCGGGACAGGGCCAAAGGCTACACCTTC.

This clone has more than one count but fewer than ten. The rearrangement links TRBV2 to TRBJ2-2, with D unresolved. The CDR3 totals 17 residues. V dropped 6 bases and J dropped 0 bases, with 17 bases sitting between them. Germline V gene data show CDR1 as SNHLY and CDR2 as FYNNEI. The CDR3 nucleotides read TGTGCCAGCAGCCCACCGTCGTCCCGGACGAACACCGGGGAGCTGTTTTTT. This gives the protein CASSPPSSRTNTGELFF. Combining the CDR3 with reference TRBV2 and TRBJ2-2 gives the whole variable domain EPEVTQTPSHQVTQMGQEVILRCVPISNHLYFYWYRQILGQKVEFLVSFYNNEISEKSEIFDDQFSVERPDGSNFTLKIRSTKLEDSAMYFCASSPPSSRTNTGELFFGEGSRLTVL.

The rearrangement links TRBV19 to TRBJ2-1, with 8 bases aligning to TRBD2. Looked up from germline, CDR1 is LNHDA and CDR2 is SQIVND (reference sequence). Trimming cost V 4 bases and J 0 bases; bases outside gene matches: 5. This CDR3 comprises 16 residues. In DNA, the CDR3 is TGTGCCAGTAGTAGCTTAGCGGGAAGCTCCTACAATGAGCAGTTCTTC. Protein sequence: CASSSLAGSSYNEQFF. Complete variable domain (other parts from reference TRBV19 and TRBJ2-1): DGGITQSPKYLFRKEGQNVTLSCEQNLNHDAMYWYRQDPGQGLRLIYYSQIVNDFQKGDIAEGYSVSREKKESFPLTVTSAQKNPTAFYLCASSSLAGSSYNEQFFGPGTRLTVL.

In the case of this clone: The sample has other DNA sequences that encode this CDR3 too. The CDR3 loop reads CASSFLSGGANEQFF. CDR3 bases: TGTGCCAGCAGTTTCTTGAGCGGGGGGGCGAACGAGCAGTTCTTC. The chain is built from TRBV28 and TRBJ2-1; 10 positions agree with TRBD2. CDR3 length equals 15 residues. Germline CDR1 MDHEN, CDR2 SYDVKM. The V and J ends lost 3 bases and 10 bases, in that order; junction bases with no gene match: 9. Based on the CDR3 plus reference TRBV28 and TRBJ2-1, the full variable domain is DVKVTQSSRYLVKRTGEKVFLECVQDMDHENMFWYRQDPGLGLRLIYFSYDVKMKEKGDIPEGYSVSREKKERFSLILESASTNQTSMYLCASSFLSGGANEQFFGPGTRLTVL.